These T cell receptor beta chains were read from a single sample in a study of T cells in Graves' hyperthyroidism and ophthalmopathy. TCRdb ran MiXCR on the multiplex PCR reads and lists one entry per CDR3 protein. The profile shows over 700,000 distinct CDR3 sequences, roughly 37% of them singletons. What was sequenced was blood. These receptors originate from a man between 18 and 35 years old with Graves' hyperthyroidism. The CDR3 runs from the conserved cysteine through the conserved F or W. D genes are given only for firm matches. A row's size may be missing; if present it is once, few, many or a size class.

d_call: -; j_call: TRBJ1-5; v_call: TRBV20-1; clone_size: few; cdr3_aa: CSAREPGLYNQPQHF; cdr3_nt: TGCAGTGCTAGAGAGCCTGGGCTTTATAATCAGCCCCAGCATTTT
d_call: -; j_call: TRBJ1-5; v_call: TRBV2; clone_size: -; cdr3_aa: CASSYLGAQHF; cdr3_nt: TGTGCCAGCAGTTACTTGGGGGCCCAGCATTTT
d_call: -; j_call: TRBJ2-7; v_call: TRBV2; clone_size: few; cdr3_aa: CASSEVTRAAYEQYF; cdr3_nt: TGTGCCAGCAGTGAAGTAACGCGGGCGGCCTACGAGCAGTACTTC
d_call: TRBD1; j_call: TRBJ1-5; v_call: TRBV10-3; clone_size: -; cdr3_aa: CAISGTGDYREPQHF; cdr3_nt: TGTGCCATCAGCGGGACAGGGGATTATAGGGAGCCCCAGCATTTT
d_call: -; j_call: TRBJ1-3; v_call: TRBV12-3/TRBV12-4; clone_size: -; cdr3_aa: CASSFLPGSGNTIYF; cdr3_nt: TGTGCCAGCAGTTTTCTGCCGGGCTCTGGAAACACCATATATTTT
d_call: TRBD1; j_call: TRBJ1-1; v_call: TRBV10-3; clone_size: -; cdr3_aa: CATGGGEAFF; cdr3_nt: TGTGCTACAGGGGGCGGTGAAGCTTTCTTT
d_call: -; j_call: TRBJ1-1; v_call: TRBV2; clone_size: -; cdr3_aa: CASSARGAGGDTEAFF; cdr3_nt: TGTGCCAGCAGTGCTAGAGGGGCGGGCGGGGACACTGAAGCTTTCTTT
d_call: -; j_call: TRBJ1-2; v_call: TRBV4-1; clone_size: -; cdr3_aa: CASSQAGPPNYGYTF; cdr3_nt: TGCGCCAGCAGCCAAGCGGGACCTCCCAACTATGGCTACACCTTC
d_call: TRBD2; j_call: TRBJ2-5; v_call: TRBV14; clone_size: few; cdr3_aa: CASSQGAGTSGQETQYF; cdr3_nt: TGTGCCAGCAGCCAAGGCGCCGGGACTAGCGGACAAGAGACCCAGTACTTC
d_call: TRBD1; j_call: TRBJ1-1; v_call: TRBV2; clone_size: few; cdr3_aa: CASSYTGGAGNTEAFF; cdr3_nt: TGTGCCAGCAGCTATACAGGGGGCGCAGGGAACACTGAAGCTTTCTTT
d_call: -; j_call: TRBJ2-7; v_call: TRBV7-2; clone_size: few; cdr3_aa: CASSFMAAEQYF; cdr3_nt: TGTGCCAGCAGCTTTATGGCGGCCGAGCAGTACTTC
d_call: -; j_call: TRBJ1-1; v_call: TRBV28; clone_size: -; cdr3_aa: CASSSQGFEAFF; cdr3_nt: TGTGCCAGCAGCTCTCAGGGTTTTGAAGCTTTCTTT
d_call: TRBD2; j_call: TRBJ2-7; v_call: TRBV7-9; clone_size: few; cdr3_aa: CASSRGTSGIEEQYF; cdr3_nt: TGTGCCAGCAGCCGAGGGACTAGCGGGATAGAAGAGCAGTACTTC
d_call: -; j_call: TRBJ1-5; v_call: TRBV6-1; clone_size: -; cdr3_aa: CATTLIGDQPQHF; cdr3_nt: TGTGCCACCACCTTGATCGGGGATCAGCCCCAGCATTTT
d_call: TRBD1; j_call: TRBJ2-7; v_call: TRBV7-2; clone_size: -; cdr3_aa: CASSLALTRTGAFEQYF; cdr3_nt: TGTGCCAGCAGCTTAGCCCTAACGCGGACAGGGGCTTTCGAGCAGTACTTC
d_call: -; j_call: TRBJ1-1; v_call: TRBV9; clone_size: many; cdr3_aa: CASTTGATNTEAFF; cdr3_nt: TGTGCCAGCACCACGGGGGCCACGAACACTGAAGCTTTCTTT
d_call: -; j_call: TRBJ1-4; v_call: TRBV6-5; clone_size: -; cdr3_aa: CASSYSPTATNEKLFF; cdr3_nt: TGTGCCAGCAGTTACTCTCCGACTGCAACTAATGAAAAACTGTTTTTT
d_call: -; j_call: TRBJ2-6; v_call: TRBV19; clone_size: many; cdr3_aa: CASSTRGTGANVLTF; cdr3_nt: TGTGCCAGTAGTACCCGCGGGACTGGGGCCAACGTCCTGACTTTC
d_call: -; j_call: TRBJ2-1; v_call: TRBV7-8; clone_size: -; cdr3_aa: CASSSGRSSYNEQFF; cdr3_nt: TGTGCCAGCAGCTCTGGTCGGAGCTCCTACAATGAGCAGTTCTTC
d_call: -; j_call: TRBJ2-5; v_call: TRBV7-9; clone_size: -; cdr3_aa: CACSLGQQETQYF; cdr3_nt: TGTGCCTGCAGCTTAGGCCAACAAGAGACCCAGTACTTC
d_call: -; j_call: TRBJ2-2; v_call: TRBV14; clone_size: few; cdr3_aa: CASSHHSPLGTGELFF; cdr3_nt: TGTGCCAGCAGCCACCACAGTCCTTTGGGCACCGGGGAGCTGTTTTTT
d_call: -; j_call: TRBJ1-2; v_call: TRBV15; clone_size: many; cdr3_aa: CATSRAPGLRYGYTF; cdr3_nt: TGTGCCACCAGCAGAGCCCCAGGGTTAAGATATGGCTACACCTTC